What follows are 20 T cell receptor beta chains derived from one specimen sequenced in a study of cytomegalovirus exposure and HLA in healthy donors. Amplification used 60 Vbeta primers and 13 Jbeta primers. The protocol was immunoSEQ multiplex PCR, while the TCRdb copy is restricted to in-frame clones and leaves out a portion. The table has over 150,000 clones, 82% seen once. Sequenced material: PBMCs. These receptors came from a girl aged 5 to 17 in good health and CMV-seropositive.

The CDR3 DNA is TGTGCCAGCAGCTTATCAGGGAACTACGAGCAGTACTTC. Encoded protein: CASSLSGNYEQYF. V usage is TRBV7-6 and J usage is TRBJ2-7; D possibly corresponds to TRBD1 (5 bases). The CDR3 is 13 residues long. The germline V and J ends were trimmed by 2 bases and 3 bases, with 8 bases remaining between them. Per the germline V gene, CDR1 is SGHVS and CDR2 is FNYEAQ.

This clone was seen just once. The chain carries TRBV5-1 and TRBJ1-4, with D tentatively TRBD1 (6 bases). V was cut by 4 bases and J by 2 bases, with 12 bases left in between. The CDR3 spans 15 residues. The germline gives CDR1 SGHRS, CDR2 YFSETQ. CDR3 bases: TGCGCCAGCAGCCCCGGACAGAGGACTAATGAAAAACTGTTTTTT. The encoded protein is CASSPGQRTNEKLFF.

As concerns this clone: The sample has other DNA sequences that encode this CDR3 too. This rearrangement joins TRBV6-5 to TRBJ1-5, with a weak D call TRBD1 (5 bases). The CDR3 has 13 residues. CDR1 is MNHEY, CDR2 SVGAGI, per germline. The germline V and J ends were trimmed by 2 bases and 7 bases, with 9 bases remaining between them. The CDR3 DNA is TGTGCCAGCAGTTACGGCGGGGGACAGCCCCAGCATTTT. As protein: CASSYGGGQPQHF.

This chain uses TRBV7-2 with TRBJ2-5; perhaps TRBD1 as D (5 bases). This CDR3 is built from 13 residues. With 2 bases removed from V and 4 bases from J, the gap between germline ends came to 8 bases. Germline CDR1 and CDR2: SGHTA and FQGNSA. CDR3 in amino acids: CASSLRTTETQYF. The CDR3 nucleotides are TGTGCCAGCAGCTTAAGGACAACAGAGACCCAGTACTTC.

This clone was observed a single time. The J gene is TRBJ1-1, the V gene TRBV28; no reliable D call. V was clipped by 5 bases and J by 4 bases, with 20 bases between them. The CDR3 consists of 16 residues. Germline V gene data show CDR1 as MDHEN and CDR2 as SYDVKM. The CDR3 sequence: CASSPPPSSGLTEAFF. The CDR3 DNA sequence: TGTGCCAGCAGTCCCCCCCCCAGCAGCGGGCTCACTGAAGCTTTCTTT.

The V and J genes are TRBV7-8 and TRBJ2-7, with D possibly TRBD1 on 7 matching bases. Germline-derived CDR1 and CDR2 are SGHVS and FQNEAQ. The CDR3 consists of 12 residues. V was trimmed by 6 bases and J by 12 bases, leaving 18 bases between them. Here the CDR3 DNA reads TGTGCCAGCAGGCGGGGACAGCTCCCGCTGTACTTC. This translates into CASRRGQLPLYF.

This clone was observed a single time. This chain links TRBV9 with TRBJ2-2; D is undetermined. CDR1 and CDR2 (germline): SGDLS, YYNGEE. The CDR3 consists of 13 residues. Trimming shortened V by 0 bases and J by 5 bases, and 5 bases separated the two germline ends. CDR3 bases: TGTGCCAGCAGCGTAGGAGGAACCGGGGAGCTGTTTTTT. Protein: CASSVGGTGELFF.

The gene calls are TRBV11-2 and TRBJ1-2; 8 bases align to TRBD1. Trimming took 3 bases from V and 6 from J; bases not matched to a gene: 6. Germline lookup yields CDR1 SGHAT and CDR2 FQNNGV. CDR3 length: 14 residues. CDR3 sequence reads: CASSFLDRVDGYTF. The CDR3 DNA reads TGTGCCAGCAGCTTCCTGGACAGGGTAGATGGCTACACCTTC. Together with reference TRBV11-2 and TRBJ1-2, the CDR3 gives the full variable domain: EAGVAQSPRYKIIEKRQSVAFWCNPISGHATLYWYQQILGQGPKLLIQFQNNGVVDDSQLPKDRFSAERLKGVDSTLKIQPAKLEDSAVYLCASSFLDRVDGYTFGSGTRLTVV.

The chain joins TRBV4-1 to TRBJ2-3; D possibly corresponds to TRBD1 (6 bases). V was clipped by 6 bases and J by 4 bases, with 11 bases between them. The CDR3 runs to 13 residues. Looked up from germline, CDR1 is MGHRA and CDR2 is YSYEKL. CDR3 sequence reads: CASRGPGADTQYF. For the CDR3, the DNA is TGCGCCAGCAGAGGCCCAGGGGCAGATACGCAGTATTTT.

The V gene is TRBV5-4, the J gene TRBJ2-3, with 12 bases that match TRBD2. The CDR3 sequence is 18 residues long. The germline gives CDR1 SGHNT, CDR2 YYREEE (reference sequence). The V gene end was trimmed by 2 bases and the J gene end by 0 bases; junction bases not matched to a gene: 7. CDR3 sequence reads: CASSFSPSGGVSTDTQYF. CDR3 nucleotide sequence: TGTGCCAGCAGCTTTAGCCCTAGCGGGGGGGTTAGCACAGATACGCAGTATTTT.

The genes are TRBV6-1 and TRBJ1-4; no clear D gene. This CDR3 spans 12 amino acids. The V and J ends lost 10 bases and 4 bases respectively, with 10 bases between them. CDR1 is MNHNS, CDR2 SASEGT, per germline. The CDR3 DNA reads TGTGCCACCTCCGAGGGTAATGAAAAACTGTTTTTT. Protein sequence: CATSEGNEKLFF.

The chain links TRBV13 to TRBJ2-2; D possibly corresponds to TRBD2 (5 bases). Germline V gene sequence: CDR1 PRHDT, CDR2 FYEKMQ (reference sequence). V lost 0 bases, J lost 5 bases, and 7 bases lay in between. The CDR3 is 14 residues long. The CDR3 loop is CASSLGPGTGELFF. The CDR3 nucleotides are TGTGCCAGCAGCTTAGGTCCGGGAACCGGGGAGCTGTTTTTT.

J is TRBJ1-5 and V is TRBV7-8; tentatively, D is TRBD1 (6 bases). Germline CDR1 reads SGHVS; CDR2 reads FQNEAQ. The CDR3 is 19 residues long. With 0 bases removed from V and 1 base from J, the gap between germline ends came to 19 bases. For the CDR3, the DNA is TGTGCCAGCAGCTTAGCGGGGTGGGGGCAGGGAAGGAGCAATCAGCCCCAGCATTTT. Translation: CASSLAGWGQGRSNQPQHF.

The chain recombines TRBV2 with TRBJ2-5; possible D gene TRBD2, 5 bases. Trimming shortened V by 7 bases and J by 4 bases, and 10 bases separated the two germline ends. Germline V gene sequence: CDR1 SNHLY, CDR2 FYNNEI. The CDR3 has 12 amino acids. CDR3 in DNA: TGTGCCAGCAAGTGGAGGTCAGAGACCCAGTACTTC. This encodes CASKWRSETQYF.

The V call is TRBV30, the J call TRBJ2-2; 10 nucleotides line up with TRBD2. The CDR3 is 19 residues long. The V gene's germline CDR1 is GTSNPN and CDR2 SVGIG (reference sequence). V shed 0 bases, J shed 7 bases, and the junction held 17 bases outside the gene matches. CDR3 coding DNA: TGTGCCTGGAGTGTACCCCCGGAAGCGGGGGGGCCGTACGGCGGGGAGCTGTTTTTT. Translated: CAWSVPPEAGGPYGGELFF.

The V gene is TRBV5-1, the J gene TRBJ2-5, with 10 nucleotides matching TRBD2. The ends lost 5 bases at V and 4 bases at J; junction bases unmatched: 20. CDR3 size: 19 residues. CDR1 is SGHRS and CDR2 is YFSETQ in the germline V gene. The CDR3 DNA reads as TGCGCCAGCAGTCTTTACTATCTAGCGGGAGTTGTAAACGGAGAGACCCAGTACTTC. Protein sequence: CASSLYYLAGVVNGETQYF.

V and J are TRBV5-4 and TRBJ2-5, with 8 nucleotides matching TRBD1. TRBJ2-7 matches the DNA end more closely, so the J call is doubtful. The CDR3 has 14 residues. Per the germline V gene, CDR1 is SGHNT and CDR2 is YYREEE (reference sequence). This CDR3 is CASSRTGGPYEQYF. The CDR3 DNA is TGTGCCAGCAGCCGCACAGGGGGGCCCTACGAGCAGTACTTC.

The count of this clone is one. This chain connects TRBV28 to TRBJ1-2, with 7 bases identical to TRBD1. CDR1 is MDHEN and CDR2 is SYDVKM in the germline V gene. V was pared by 4 bases and J by 1 base, with 9 bases of the junction left unmatched. The CDR3 is made up of 16 amino acids. The CDR3 coding sequence is TGTGCCAGCAGTTCGACAGGGCCACAACATAACTATGGCTACACCTTC. This sequence encodes CASSSTGPQHNYGYTF.

The chain joins TRBV19 to TRBJ1-1; 8 nucleotides align to TRBD1. Trimming at V came to 5 bases and at J to 0 bases, leaving 2 bases not matched to a gene. Germline CDR1 reads LNHDA; CDR2 reads SQIVND (reference sequence). CDR3 length: 14 residues. DNA for the CDR3: TGTGCCAGTAGTGGGGGACAGGTGAACACTGAAGCTTTCTTT. Protein sequence: CASSGGQVNTEAFF.

This chain connects TRBV7-3 to TRBJ2-7, with D possibly TRBD1 on 5 matching bases. Trimming stripped 11 bases from V and 7 bases from J, with 12 bases between. This CDR3 is built from 10 residues. Germline CDR1 SGHTA, CDR2 FQGTGA. CDR3 sequence: CAPRVLEQYF. The CDR3 coding sequence is TGTGCCCCCAGGGTCCTTGAGCAGTACTTC.